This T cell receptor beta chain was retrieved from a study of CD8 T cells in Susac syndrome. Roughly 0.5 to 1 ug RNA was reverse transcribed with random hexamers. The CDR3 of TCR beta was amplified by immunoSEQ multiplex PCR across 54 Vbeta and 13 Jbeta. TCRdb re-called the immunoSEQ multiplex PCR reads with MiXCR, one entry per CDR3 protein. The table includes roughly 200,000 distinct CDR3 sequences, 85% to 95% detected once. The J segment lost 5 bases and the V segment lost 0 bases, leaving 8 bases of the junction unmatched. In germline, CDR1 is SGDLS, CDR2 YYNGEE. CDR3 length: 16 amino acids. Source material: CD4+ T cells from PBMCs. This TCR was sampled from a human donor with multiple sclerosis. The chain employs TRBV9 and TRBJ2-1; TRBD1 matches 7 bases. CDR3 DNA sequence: TGTGCCAGCAGCGTAGAGTTAGGGGGCGCCCACAATGAGCAGTTCTTC. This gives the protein CASSVELGGAHNEQFF. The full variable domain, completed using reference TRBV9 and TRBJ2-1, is DSGVTQTPKHLITATGQRVTLRCSPRSGDLSVYWYQQSLDQGLQFLIQYYNGEERAKGNILERFSAQQFPDLHSELNLSSLELGDSALYFCASSVELGGAHNEQFFGPGTRLTVL.